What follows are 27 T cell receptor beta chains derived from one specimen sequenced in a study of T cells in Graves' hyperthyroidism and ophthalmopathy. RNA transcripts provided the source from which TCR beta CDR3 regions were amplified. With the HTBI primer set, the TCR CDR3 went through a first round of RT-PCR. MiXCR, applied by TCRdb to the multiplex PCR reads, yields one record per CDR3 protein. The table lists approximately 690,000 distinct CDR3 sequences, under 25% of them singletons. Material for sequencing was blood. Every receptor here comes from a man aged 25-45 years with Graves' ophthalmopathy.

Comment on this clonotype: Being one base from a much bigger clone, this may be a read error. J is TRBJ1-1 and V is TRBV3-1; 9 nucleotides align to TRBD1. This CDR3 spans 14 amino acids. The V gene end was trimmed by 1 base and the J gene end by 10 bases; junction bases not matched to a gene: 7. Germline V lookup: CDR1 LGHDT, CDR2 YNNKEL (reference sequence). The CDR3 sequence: CASSQAISTGGAFF. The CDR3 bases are TGTGCCAGCAGCCAAGCTATTTCGACAGGGGGAGCTTTCTTT.

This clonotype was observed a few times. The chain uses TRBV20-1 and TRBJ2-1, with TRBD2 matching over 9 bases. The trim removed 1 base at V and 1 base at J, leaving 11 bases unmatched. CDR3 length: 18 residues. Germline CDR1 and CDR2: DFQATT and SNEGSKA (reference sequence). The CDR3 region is CSARARASGDGSYNEQFF. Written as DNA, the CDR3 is TGCAGTGCTAGAGCAAGAGCTAGCGGGGACGGGTCCTACAATGAGCAGTTCTTC.

The CDR3 nucleotides read TGTGCCAGTAGTCCGGGGACAGGGTTTAGCAATCAGCCCCAGCATTTT. Translated, it gives CASSPGTGFSNQPQHF. V is TRBV19 and J is TRBJ1-5; TRBD1 aligns across 9 bases. Germline V gives CDR1 LNHDA, CDR2 SQIVND (reference sequence). J lost 0 bases, V lost 5 bases, and 5 bases had no gene match. This CDR3 contains 16 residues.

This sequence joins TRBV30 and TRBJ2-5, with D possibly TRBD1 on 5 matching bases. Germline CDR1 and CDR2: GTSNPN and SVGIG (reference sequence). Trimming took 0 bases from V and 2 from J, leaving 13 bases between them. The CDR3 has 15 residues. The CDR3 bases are TGTGCCTGGAGTGTTCTAGGGGCAGGACAAGAGACCCAGTACTTC. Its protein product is CAWSVLGAGQETQYF.

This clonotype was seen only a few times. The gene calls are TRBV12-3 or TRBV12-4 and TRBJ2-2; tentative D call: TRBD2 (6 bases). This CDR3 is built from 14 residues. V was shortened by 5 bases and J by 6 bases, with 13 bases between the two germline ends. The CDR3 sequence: CASSPKTSPGELFF. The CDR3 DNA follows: TGTGCCAGCAGTCCGAAGACTAGTCCCGGGGAGCTGTTTTTT.

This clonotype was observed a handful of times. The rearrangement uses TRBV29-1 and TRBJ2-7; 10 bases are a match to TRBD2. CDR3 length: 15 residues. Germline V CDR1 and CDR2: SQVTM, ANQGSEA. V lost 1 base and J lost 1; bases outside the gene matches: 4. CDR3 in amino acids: CSVEASGSRSYEQYF. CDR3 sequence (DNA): TGCAGCGTTGAAGCTAGCGGGAGTCGGTCCTACGAGCAGTACTTC.

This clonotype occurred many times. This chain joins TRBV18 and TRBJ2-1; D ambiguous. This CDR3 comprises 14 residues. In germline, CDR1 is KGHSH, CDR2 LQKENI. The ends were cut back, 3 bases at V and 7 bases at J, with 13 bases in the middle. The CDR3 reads CASSPPMSPNEQFF. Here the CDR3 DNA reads TGTGCCAGCTCACCCCCGATGAGCCCGAATGAGCAGTTCTTC.

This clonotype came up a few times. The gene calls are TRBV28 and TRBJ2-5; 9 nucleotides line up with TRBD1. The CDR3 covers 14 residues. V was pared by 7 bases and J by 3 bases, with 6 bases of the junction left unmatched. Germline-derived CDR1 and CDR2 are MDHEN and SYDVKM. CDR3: CASKGQGAKETQYF. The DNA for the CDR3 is TGTGCCAGCAAGGGACAGGGAGCCAAAGAGACCCAGTACTTC.

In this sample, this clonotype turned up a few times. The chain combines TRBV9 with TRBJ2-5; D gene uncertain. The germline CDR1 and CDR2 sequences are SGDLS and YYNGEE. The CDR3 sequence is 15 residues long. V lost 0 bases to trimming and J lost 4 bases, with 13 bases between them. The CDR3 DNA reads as TGTGCCAGCAGCGTAGAGGCTGTGACTTTAGAGACCCAGTACTTC. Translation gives CASSVEAVTLETQYF.

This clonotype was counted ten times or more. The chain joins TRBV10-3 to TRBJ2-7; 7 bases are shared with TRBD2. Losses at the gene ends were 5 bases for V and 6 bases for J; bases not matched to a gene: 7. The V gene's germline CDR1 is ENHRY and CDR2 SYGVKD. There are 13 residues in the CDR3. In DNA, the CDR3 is TGTGCCATCAGTATGGGAGGGCCGTCCGAGCAGTACTTC. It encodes CAISMGGPSEQYF.

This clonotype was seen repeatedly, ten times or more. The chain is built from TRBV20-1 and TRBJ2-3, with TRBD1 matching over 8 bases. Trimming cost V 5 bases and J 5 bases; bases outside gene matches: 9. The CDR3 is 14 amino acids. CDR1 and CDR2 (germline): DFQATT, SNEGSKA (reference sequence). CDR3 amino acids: CSASSGQELDTQYF. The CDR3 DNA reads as TGCAGTGCTTCCTCGGGACAGGAGCTAGATACGCAGTATTTT.

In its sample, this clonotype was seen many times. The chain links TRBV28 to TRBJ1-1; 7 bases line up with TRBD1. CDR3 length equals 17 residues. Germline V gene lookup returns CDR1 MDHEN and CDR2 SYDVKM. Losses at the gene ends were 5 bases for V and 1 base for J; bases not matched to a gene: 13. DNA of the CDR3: TGTGCCAGCAGTACGGGACCCACAGGGGCCACGAACACTGAAGCTTTCTTT. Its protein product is CASSTGPTGATNTEAFF.

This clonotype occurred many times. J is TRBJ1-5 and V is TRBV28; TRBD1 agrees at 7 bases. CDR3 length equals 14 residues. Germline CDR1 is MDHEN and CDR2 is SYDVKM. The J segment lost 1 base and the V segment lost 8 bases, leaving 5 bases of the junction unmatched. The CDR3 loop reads CASRQGGSNQPQHF. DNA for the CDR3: TGTGCCAGCCGACAGGGTGGAAGCAATCAGCCCCAGCATTTT.

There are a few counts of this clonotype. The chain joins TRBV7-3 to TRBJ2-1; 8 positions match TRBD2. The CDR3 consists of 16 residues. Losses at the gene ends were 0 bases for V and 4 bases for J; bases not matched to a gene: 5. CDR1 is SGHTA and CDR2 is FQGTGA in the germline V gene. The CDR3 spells CASSLTSSGSYNEQFF. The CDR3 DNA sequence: TGTGCCAGCAGCTTAACCTCCAGCGGGAGTTACAATGAGCAGTTCTTC.

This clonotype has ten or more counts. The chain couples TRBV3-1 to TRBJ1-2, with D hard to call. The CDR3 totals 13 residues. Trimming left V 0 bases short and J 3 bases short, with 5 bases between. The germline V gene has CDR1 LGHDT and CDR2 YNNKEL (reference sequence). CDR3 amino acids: CASSQDQYYGYTF. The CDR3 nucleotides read TGTGCCAGCAGCCAAGATCAGTACTATGGCTACACCTTC.

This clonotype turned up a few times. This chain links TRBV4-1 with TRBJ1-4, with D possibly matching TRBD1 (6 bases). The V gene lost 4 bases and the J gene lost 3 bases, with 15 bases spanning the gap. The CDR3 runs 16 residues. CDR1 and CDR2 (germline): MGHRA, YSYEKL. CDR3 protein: CASSRQGNRANEKLFF. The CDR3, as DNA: TGCGCCAGCAGCCGCCAGGGGAACAGGGCTAATGAAAAACTGTTTTTT.

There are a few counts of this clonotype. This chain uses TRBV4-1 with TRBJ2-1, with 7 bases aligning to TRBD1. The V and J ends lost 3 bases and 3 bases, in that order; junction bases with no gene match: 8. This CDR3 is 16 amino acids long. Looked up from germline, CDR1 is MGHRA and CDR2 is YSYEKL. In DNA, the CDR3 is TGCGCCAGCAGCCACCGATATAGGGACAGCTACAATGAGCAGTTCTTC. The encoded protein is CASSHRYRDSYNEQFF.

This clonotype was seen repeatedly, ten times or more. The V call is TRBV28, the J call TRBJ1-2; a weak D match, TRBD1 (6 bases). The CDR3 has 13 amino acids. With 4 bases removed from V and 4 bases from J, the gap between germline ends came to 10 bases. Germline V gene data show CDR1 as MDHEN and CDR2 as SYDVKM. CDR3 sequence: CASSYRTVYGYTF. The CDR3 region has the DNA TGTGCCAGCAGTTATAGGACAGTCTATGGCTACACCTTC.

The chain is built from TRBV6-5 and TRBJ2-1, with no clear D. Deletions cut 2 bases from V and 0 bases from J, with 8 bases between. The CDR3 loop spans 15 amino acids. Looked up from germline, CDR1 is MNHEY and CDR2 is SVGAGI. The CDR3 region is CASSYARYSYNEQFF. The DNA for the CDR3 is TGTGCCAGCAGTTACGCCCGTTACTCCTACAATGAGCAGTTCTTC.

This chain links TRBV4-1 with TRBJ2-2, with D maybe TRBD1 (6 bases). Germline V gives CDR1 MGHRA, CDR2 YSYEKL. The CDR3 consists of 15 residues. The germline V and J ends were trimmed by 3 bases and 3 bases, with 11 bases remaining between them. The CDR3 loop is CASSHHKGDTGELFF. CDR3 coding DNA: TGCGCCAGCAGCCACCATAAGGGGGACACCGGGGAGCTGTTTTTT.

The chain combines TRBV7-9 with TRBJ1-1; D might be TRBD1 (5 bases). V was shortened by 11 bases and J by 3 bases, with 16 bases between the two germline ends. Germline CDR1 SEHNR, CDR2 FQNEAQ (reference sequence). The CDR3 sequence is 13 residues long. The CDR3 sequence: CAGLGEGYTEAFF. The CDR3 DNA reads TGTGCCGGGTTAGGGGAAGGGTACACTGAAGCTTTCTTT.

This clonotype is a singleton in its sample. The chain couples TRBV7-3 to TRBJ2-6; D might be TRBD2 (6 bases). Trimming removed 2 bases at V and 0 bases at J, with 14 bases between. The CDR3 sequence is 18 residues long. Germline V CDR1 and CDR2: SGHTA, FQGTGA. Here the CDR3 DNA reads TGTGCCAGCAGCTTAGGCGGGGCGCCCAACTCTGGGGCCAACGTCCTGACTTTC. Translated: CASSLGGAPNSGANVLTF.

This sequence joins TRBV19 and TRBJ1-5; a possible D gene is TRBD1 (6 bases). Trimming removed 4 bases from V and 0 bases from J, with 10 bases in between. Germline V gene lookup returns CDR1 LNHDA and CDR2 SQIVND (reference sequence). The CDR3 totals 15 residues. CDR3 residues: CASSTKGDSNQPQHF. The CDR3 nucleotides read TGTGCCAGTAGTACCAAGGGGGATAGCAATCAGCCCCAGCATTTT.

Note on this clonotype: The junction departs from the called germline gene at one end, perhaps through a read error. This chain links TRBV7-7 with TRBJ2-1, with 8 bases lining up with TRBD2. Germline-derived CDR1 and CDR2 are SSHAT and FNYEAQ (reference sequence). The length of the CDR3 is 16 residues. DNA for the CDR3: TGTGCTAGCAGCTTGAACAGCGGGAGCCCCCCCGATGAGCAGTTCTTC. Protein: CASSLNSGSPPDEQFF.

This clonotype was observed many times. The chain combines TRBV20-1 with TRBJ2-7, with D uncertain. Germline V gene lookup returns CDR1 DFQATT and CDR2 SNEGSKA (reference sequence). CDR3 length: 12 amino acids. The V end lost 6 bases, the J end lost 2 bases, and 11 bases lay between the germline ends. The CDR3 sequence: CSAPTGAYEQYF. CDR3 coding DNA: TGCAGTGCACCGACTGGAGCCTACGAGCAGTACTTC.

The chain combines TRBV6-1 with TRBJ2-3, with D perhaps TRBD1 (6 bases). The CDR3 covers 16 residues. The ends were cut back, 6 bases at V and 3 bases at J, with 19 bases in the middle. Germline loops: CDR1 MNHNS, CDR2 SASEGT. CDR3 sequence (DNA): TGTGCCAGCAGCTCTGTCCCCCCAGGGGCAACAGATACGCAGTATTTT. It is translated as CASSSVPPGATDTQYF.

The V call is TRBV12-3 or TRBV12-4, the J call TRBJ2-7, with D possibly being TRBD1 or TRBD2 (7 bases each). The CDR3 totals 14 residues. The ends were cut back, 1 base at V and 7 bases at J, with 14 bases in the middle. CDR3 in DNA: TGTGCCAGCAGTTTAGGACAGGGACTAAGTGAGCAGTACTTC. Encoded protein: CASSLGQGLSEQYF.